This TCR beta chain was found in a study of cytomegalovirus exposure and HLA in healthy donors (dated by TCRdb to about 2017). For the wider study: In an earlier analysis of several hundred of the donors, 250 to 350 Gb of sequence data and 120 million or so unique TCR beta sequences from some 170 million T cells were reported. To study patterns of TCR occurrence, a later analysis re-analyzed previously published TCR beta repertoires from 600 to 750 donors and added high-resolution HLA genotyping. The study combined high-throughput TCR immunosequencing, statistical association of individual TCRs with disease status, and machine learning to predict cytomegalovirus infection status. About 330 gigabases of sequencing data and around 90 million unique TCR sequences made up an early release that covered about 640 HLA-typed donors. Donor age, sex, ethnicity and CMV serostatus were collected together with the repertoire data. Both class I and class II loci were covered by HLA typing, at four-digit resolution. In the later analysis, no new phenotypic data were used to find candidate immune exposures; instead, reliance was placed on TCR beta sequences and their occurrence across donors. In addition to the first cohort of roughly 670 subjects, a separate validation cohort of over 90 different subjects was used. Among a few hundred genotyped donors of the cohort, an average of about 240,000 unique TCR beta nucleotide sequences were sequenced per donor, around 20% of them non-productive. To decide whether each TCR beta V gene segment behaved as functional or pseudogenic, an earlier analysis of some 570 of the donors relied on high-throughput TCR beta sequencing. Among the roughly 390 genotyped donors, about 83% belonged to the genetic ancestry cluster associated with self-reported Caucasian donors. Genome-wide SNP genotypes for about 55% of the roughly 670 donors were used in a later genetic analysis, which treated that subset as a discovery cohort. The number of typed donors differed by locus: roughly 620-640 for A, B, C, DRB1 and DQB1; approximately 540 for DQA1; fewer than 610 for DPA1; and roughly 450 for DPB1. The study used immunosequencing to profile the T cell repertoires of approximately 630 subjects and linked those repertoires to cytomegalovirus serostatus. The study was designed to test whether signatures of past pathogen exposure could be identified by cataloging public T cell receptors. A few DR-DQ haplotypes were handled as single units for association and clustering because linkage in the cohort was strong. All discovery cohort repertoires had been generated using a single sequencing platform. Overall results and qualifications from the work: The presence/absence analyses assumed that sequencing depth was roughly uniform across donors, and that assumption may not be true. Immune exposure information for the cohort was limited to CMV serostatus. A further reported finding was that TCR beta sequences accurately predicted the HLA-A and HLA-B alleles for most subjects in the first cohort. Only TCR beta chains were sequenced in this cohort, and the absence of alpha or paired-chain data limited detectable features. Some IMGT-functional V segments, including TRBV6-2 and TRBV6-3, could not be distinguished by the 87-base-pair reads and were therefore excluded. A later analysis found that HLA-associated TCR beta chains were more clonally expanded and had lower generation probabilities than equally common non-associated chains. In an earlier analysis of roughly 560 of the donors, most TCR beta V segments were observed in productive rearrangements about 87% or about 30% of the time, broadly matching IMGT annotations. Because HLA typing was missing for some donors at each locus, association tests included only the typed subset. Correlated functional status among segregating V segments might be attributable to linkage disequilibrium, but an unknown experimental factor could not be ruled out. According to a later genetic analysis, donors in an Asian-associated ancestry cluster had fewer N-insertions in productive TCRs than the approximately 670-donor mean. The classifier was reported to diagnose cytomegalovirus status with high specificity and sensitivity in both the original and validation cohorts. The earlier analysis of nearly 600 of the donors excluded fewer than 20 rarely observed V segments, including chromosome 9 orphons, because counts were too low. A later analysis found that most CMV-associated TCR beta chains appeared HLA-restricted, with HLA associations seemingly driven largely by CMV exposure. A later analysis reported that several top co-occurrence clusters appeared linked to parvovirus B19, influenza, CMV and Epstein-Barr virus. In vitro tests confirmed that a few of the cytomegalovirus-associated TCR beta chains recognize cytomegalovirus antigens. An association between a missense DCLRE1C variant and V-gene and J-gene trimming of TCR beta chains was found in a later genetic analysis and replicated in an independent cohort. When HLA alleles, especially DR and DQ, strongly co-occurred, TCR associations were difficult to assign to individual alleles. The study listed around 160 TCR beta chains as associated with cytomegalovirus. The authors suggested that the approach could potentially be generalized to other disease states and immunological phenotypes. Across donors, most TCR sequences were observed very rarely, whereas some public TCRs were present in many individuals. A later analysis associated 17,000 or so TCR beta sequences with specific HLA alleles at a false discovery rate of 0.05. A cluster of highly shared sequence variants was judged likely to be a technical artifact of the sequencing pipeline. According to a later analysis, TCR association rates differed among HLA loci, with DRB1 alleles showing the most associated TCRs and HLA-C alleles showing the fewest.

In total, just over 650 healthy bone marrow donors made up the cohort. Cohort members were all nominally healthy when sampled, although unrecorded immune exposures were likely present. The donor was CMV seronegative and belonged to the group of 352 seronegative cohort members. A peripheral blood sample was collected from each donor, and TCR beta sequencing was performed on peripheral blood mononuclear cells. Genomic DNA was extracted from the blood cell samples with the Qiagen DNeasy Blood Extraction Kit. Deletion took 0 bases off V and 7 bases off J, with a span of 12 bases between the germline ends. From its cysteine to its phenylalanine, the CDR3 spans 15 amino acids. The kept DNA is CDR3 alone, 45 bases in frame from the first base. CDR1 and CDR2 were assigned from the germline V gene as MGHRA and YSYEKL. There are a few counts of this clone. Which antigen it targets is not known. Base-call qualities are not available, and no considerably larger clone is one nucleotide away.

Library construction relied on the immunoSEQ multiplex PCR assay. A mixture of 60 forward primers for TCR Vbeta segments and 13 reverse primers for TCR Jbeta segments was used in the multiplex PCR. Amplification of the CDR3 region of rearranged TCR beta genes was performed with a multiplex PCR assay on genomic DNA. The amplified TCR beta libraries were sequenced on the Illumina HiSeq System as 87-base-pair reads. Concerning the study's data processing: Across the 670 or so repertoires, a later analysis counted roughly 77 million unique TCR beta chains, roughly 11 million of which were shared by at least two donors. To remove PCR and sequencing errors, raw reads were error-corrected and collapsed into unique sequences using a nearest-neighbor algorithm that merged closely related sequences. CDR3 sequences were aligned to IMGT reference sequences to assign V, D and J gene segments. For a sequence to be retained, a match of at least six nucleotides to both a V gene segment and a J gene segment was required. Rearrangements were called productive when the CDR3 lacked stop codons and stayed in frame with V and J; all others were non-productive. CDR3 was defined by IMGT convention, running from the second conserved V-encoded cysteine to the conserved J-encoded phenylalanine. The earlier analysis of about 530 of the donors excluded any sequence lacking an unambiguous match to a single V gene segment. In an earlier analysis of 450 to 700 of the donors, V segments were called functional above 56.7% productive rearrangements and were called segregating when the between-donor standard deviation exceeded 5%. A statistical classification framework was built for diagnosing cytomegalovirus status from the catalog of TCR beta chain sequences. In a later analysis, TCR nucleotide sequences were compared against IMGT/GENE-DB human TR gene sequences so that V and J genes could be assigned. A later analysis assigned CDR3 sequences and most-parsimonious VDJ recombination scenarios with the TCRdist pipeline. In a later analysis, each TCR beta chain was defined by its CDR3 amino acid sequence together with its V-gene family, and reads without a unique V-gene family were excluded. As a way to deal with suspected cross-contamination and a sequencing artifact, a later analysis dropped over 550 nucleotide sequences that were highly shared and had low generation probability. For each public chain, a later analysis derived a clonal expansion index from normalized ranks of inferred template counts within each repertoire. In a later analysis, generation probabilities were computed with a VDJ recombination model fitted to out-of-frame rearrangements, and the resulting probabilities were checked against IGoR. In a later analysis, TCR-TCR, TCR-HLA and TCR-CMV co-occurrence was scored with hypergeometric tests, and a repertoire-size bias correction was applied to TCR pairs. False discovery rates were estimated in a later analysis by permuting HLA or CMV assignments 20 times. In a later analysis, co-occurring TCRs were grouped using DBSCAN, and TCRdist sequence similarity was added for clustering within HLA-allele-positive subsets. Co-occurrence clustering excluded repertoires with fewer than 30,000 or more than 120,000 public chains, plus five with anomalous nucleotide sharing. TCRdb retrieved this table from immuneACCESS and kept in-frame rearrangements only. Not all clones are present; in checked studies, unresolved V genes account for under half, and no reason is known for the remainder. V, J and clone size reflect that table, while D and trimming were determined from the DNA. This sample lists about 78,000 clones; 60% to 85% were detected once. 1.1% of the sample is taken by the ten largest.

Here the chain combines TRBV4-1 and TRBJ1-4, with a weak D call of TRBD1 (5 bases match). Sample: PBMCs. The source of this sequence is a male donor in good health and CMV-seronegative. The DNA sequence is TGCGCCAGCAGCCAAGATTGGGGGGAATTTGAAAAACTGTTTTTT. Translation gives CASSQDWGEFEKLFF.